This TCR beta chain was sequenced for a study of cytotoxic CD8 clonotypes in ibrutinib-treated CLL. Study summary: Within the patient group, roughly 12 were relapsed/refractory and some 16 treatment-naive, and approximately 17 were IGHV unmutated.

Repertoires were generated with immunoSEQ multiplex PCR, while TCRdb's copy carries only in-frame clones and drops some. Of under 150,000 clones detected, 65% to 85% appear once; the ten largest clones hold around 7.6%. CDR3 size: 15 residues. The germline gives CDR1 SSHAT, CDR2 FNYEAQ (reference sequence). Deletions cut 4 bases from V and 0 bases from J, with 10 bases between. Roughly 1.8 micrograms of genomic DNA came from cryopreserved PBMCs for TCR beta libraries. The J gene is TRBJ1-5, the V gene TRBV7-7, with no clear D. This sequence was found in a human donor with chronic lymphocytic leukemia. Sequencing used PBMCs, obtained after 36 months of ibrutinib treatment. The CDR3 DNA sequence: TGTGCCAGCAGCTCCACAGCTTATAGCAATCAGCCCCAGCATTTT. Translation: CASSSTAYSNQPQHF.